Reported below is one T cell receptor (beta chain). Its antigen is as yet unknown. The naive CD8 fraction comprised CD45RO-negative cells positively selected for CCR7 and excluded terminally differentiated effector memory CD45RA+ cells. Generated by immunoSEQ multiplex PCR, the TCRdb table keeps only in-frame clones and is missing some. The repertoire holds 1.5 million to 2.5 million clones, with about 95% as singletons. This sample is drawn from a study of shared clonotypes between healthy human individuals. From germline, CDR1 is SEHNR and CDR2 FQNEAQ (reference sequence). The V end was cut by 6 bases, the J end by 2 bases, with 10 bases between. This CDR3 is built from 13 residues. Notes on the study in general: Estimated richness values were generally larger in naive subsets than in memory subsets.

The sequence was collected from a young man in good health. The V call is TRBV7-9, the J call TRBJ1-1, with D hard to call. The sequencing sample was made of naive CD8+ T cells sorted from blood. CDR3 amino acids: CASRLPSNTEAFF. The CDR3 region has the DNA TGTGCCAGCAGGCTCCCCTCTAACACTGAAGCTTTCTTT.